This T cell receptor (beta chain) was captured in a study of molecular identifiers for immune sequencing clone quantification. In the study overall: With replicates, the RNA of around 20,000 or 100,000 naive CD8 cells was split five ways and four were sequenced.

V was trimmed by 1 base and J by 3 bases, leaving 10 bases between them. The germline V gene has CDR1 LGHDT and CDR2 YNNKEL (reference sequence). The CDR3 is made up of 15 amino acids. When naive CD8 T cells were sorted, they were gated as CD8+CD4-CCR7+CD45RA+. From the PCR reads, TCRdb called clonotypes with MiXCR, one entry per CDR3 protein. The repertoire holds just under 65,000 distinct CDR3 sequences, with 15% to 20% as singletons. The receptor comes from a human donor in good health. Some libraries in this study had Jurkat cell RNA spiked in. This sequence joins TRBV3-1 and TRBJ2-1; perhaps TRBD2 as D (6 bases). The sample taken for sequencing was naive CD8+ T cells from blood, with Jurkat cell RNA spiked in. Subset indicated: FACS-sorted CD8+CD4-CCR7+CD45RA+ naive T cells. DNA for the CDR3: TGTGCCAGCAGCCAAGCTAGCGACTACTACAATGAGCAGTTCTTC. This gives the protein CASSQASDYYNEQFF.